The sequence of this TCR beta chain was determined in a study of shared clonotypes between healthy human individuals. Study-wide results and limits: The generation probabilities recorded for non-shared clonotypes fell below those of clonotypes shared by all four donors.

The repertoire was sequenced with immunoSEQ multiplex PCR; TCRdb's copy has only in-frame clones and lacks some. The repertoire holds about 2.3 million clones, with approximately 95% as singletons. For this clone: Its antigen is currently unknown.

The sequence came from a man between 18 and 35 years old in good health. Some clones in this sample may be carry-over from other donors' samples. Material: naive CD4+ T cells from PBMCs. Subset in this sample: CD45RA+ positively selected.

The CDR3, as DNA: TGCAGCGTTAAGGGACGGATCACAGATACGCAGTATTTT. Translating it yields CSVKGRITDTQYF. J is TRBJ2-3 and V is TRBV29-1; D assignment may be TRBD1 or TRBD2 (5 bases each). This CDR3 is built from 13 residues. Germline assignment: CDR1 SQVTM and CDR2 ANQGSEA. The V end was cut by 5 bases, the J end by 2 bases, with 11 bases between.